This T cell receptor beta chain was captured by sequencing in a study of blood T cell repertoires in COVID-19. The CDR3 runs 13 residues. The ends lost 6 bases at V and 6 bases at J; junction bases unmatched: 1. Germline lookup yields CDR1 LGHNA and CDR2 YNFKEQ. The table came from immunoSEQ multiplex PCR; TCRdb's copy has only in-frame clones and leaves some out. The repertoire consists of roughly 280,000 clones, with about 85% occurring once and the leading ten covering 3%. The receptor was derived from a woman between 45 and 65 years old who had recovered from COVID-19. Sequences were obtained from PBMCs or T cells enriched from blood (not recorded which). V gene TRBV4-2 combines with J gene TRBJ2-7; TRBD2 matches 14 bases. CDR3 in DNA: TGTGCCAGCAGGGGGACTAGCGGGAGCGAGCAGTACTTC. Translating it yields CASRGTSGSEQYF.